Included here is one T cell receptor beta chain sequence, with context. These data come from a study of PD-L1 blockade in urothelial cancer. Whole-study context: From 0 to 3 prior chemotherapy regimens had been given to the patients.

From germline, CDR1 is LGHNA and CDR2 YSLEER. Deletions cut 4 bases from V and 3 bases from J, with 7 bases between. The CDR3 loop spans 13 amino acids. Method: immunoSEQ multiplex PCR; TCRdb's copy keeps in-frame clones and lacks some. Here the sample spans 50,000 or so clones, approximately 75% being singletons. The sequenced sample was PBMCs, obtained around atezolizumab (anti-PD-L1) treatment. V usage is TRBV4-3 and J usage is TRBJ1-5; no definite D call. The receptor comes from a man in his 70s with urothelial cancer. For the CDR3, the DNA is TGCGCCAGCAGCCTGGGCTACAATCAGCCCCAGCATTTT. Protein sequence: CASSLGYNQPQHF.